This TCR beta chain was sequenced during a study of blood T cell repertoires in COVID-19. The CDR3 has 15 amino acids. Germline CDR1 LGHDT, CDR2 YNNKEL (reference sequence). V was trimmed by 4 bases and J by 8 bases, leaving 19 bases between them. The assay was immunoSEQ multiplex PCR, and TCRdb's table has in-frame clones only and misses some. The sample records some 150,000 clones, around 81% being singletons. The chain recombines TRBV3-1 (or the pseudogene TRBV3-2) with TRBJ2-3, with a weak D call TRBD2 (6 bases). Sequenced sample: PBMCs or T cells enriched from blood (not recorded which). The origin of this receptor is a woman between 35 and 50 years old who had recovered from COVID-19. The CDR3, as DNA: TGTGCCAGCAGCCTTGTAGCGGTGCCATACGGTACGCAGTATTTT. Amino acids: CASSLVAVPYGTQYF.